This T cell receptor beta chain was captured in a study of T-cell memory formation after mild COVID-19. Study-level results: Most CD4+ clones that shrank were in CM and EM, while CD8+ ones turned up in EMRA.

As to this clonotype: Antigen specificity is unknown.

The germline V and J ends were trimmed by 3 bases and 0 bases, with 5 bases remaining between them. Germline lookup yields CDR1 GTSNPN and CDR2 SVGIG (reference sequence). The CDR3 loop spans 12 amino acids. TCRdb re-analysed the 5' RACE reads in MiXCR, keeping a single row per CDR3 protein. The table lists fewer than 250,000 distinct CDR3 sequences, roughly 27% of them singletons. Sequencing was performed on PBMCs or a T cell subset sorted from them (not recorded which). This receptor was obtained from an adult woman who had mild COVID-19 (a few samples of this study predate the infection). Cell type and time point are not known. The chain couples TRBV30 to TRBJ1-1, with no clear D. The CDR3 nucleotides are TGTGCCTGGAGGGCTTTGAACACTGAAGCTTTCTTT. It is translated as CAWRALNTEAFF.